Shown below are 32 T cell receptor beta chains from a single sample sequenced in a study of cytomegalovirus exposure and HLA in healthy donors. The primer mix had 60 Vbeta and 13 Jbeta primers. Generated by immunoSEQ multiplex PCR, the TCRdb table keeps only in-frame clones and is missing some. The table records 75,000 to 90,000 clones, approximately 80% of them present only once. Sequenced material: PBMCs. Source of these receptors: a human donor in good health.

V and J are TRBV9 and TRBJ2-1; TRBD2 is a possible D gene (6 bases). The CDR3 covers 16 residues. The V and J ends lost 4 bases and 2 bases respectively, with 16 bases between them. CDR1 is SGDLS and CDR2 is YYNGEE in the germline V gene. CDR3 amino acids: CASSLSITGAYNEQFF. DNA of the CDR3: TGTGCCAGCAGCCTCTCTATCACGGGGGCCTACAATGAGCAGTTCTTC.

The V and J genes are TRBV19 and TRBJ2-2; the D gene is possibly TRBD1 (5 bases). Germline V gene lookup returns CDR1 LNHDA and CDR2 SQIVND (reference sequence). Trimming shortened V by 8 bases and J by 3 bases, and 13 bases separated the two germline ends. There are 14 residues in the CDR3. The CDR3 DNA reads TGTGCCAGTTCAACAGGACCCGACACCGGGGAGCTGTTTTTT. This translates into CASSTGPDTGELFF.

This clone appeared a single time. V is TRBV18 and J is TRBJ1-2, with D perhaps TRBD1 (5 bases). This CDR3 contains 16 residues. Germline V lookup: CDR1 KGHSH, CDR2 LQKENI. V was pared by 1 base and J by 6 bases, with 18 bases between. CDR3 in amino acids: CASSPLNPAGGHGYTF. The CDR3 region has the DNA TGTGCCAGCTCACCACTCAACCCGGCGGGGGGACATGGCTACACCTTC.

Points on this clone: Its ends do not fully match the called genes, so a read error is possible. The rearrangement uses TRBV5-6 and TRBJ1-1; D uncertain. CDR3 length: 14 amino acids. The germline V gene has CDR1 SGHDT and CDR2 YYEEEE. The chain's CDR3 is CASSLSRLNPEAFF. The CDR3 region has the DNA TGTGCCAGCAGCTTGAGCAGGCTGAACCCTGAAGCTTTCTTT.

This sequence joins TRBV5-6 and TRBJ1-2; 10 bases are shared with TRBD1. The length of the CDR3 is 13 residues. The V gene's germline CDR1 is SGHDT and CDR2 YYEEEE. V lost 7 bases and J lost 4; bases outside the gene matches: 4. In DNA, the CDR3 is TGTGCCAGCCGGGACAGGGGCATCTATGGCTACACCTTC. Its protein product is CASRDRGIYGYTF. Supplemented by reference TRBV5-6 and TRBJ1-2, the full variable domain reads DAGVTQSPTHLIKTRGQQVTLRCSPKSGHDTVSWYQQALGQGPQFIFQYYEEEERQRGNFPDRFSGHQFPNYSSELNVNALLLGDSALYLCASRDRGIYGYTFGSGTRLTVV.

The rearrangement uses TRBV28 and TRBJ1-5, with a weak D call TRBD1 (6 bases). The germline gives CDR1 MDHEN, CDR2 SYDVKM. V lost 7 bases and J 2 bases, leaving 15 bases between the germline ends. The CDR3 spans 15 residues. CDR3 amino acids: CASNENHRGNQPQHF. CDR3 bases: TGTGCCAGCAACGAGAACCACAGGGGCAATCAGCCCCAGCATTTT.

The CDR3 DNA is TGTGCCAGCAGCCATCCATCGACTAGCGGGGGGGTAGTAGGCTCCTACAATGAGCAGTTCTTC. Protein product: CASSHPSTSGGVVGSYNEQFF. The chain recombines TRBV7-8 with TRBJ2-1, with 14 bases matching TRBD2. Losses at the gene ends were 5 bases for V and 0 bases for J; bases not matched to a gene: 15. The germline V gene encodes CDR1 SGHVS and CDR2 FQNEAQ. This CDR3 has 21 residues.

The chain employs TRBV7-9 and TRBJ1-2; perhaps TRBD1 as D (6 bases). Germline CDR1 is SEHNR and CDR2 is FQNEAQ (reference sequence). There are 18 residues in the CDR3. Deletions cut 1 base from V and 4 bases from J, with 22 bases between. DNA of the CDR3: TGTGCCAGCAGCTTAGGTGCAGGGGTCGGTATGCTCGGCTATGGCTACACCTTC. Protein: CASSLGAGVGMLGYGYTF.

This clone was counted between two and nine times. This chain uses TRBV16 with TRBJ1-2, with D tentatively TRBD1 (5 bases). Germline lookup yields CDR1 KGHSY and CDR2 FQNENV. The CDR3 has 14 amino acids. The V end was cut by 4 bases, the J end by 4 bases, with 13 bases between. CDR3 sequence reads: CASSRTLLSYGYTF. The CDR3 region has the DNA TGTGCCAGCAGCCGGACACTGCTAAGCTATGGCTACACCTTC.

V gene TRBV5-4 combines with J gene TRBJ1-4; 8 bases agree with TRBD1. With V trimmed by 2 bases and J by 8 bases, 8 bases remained unmatched. The CDR3 covers 15 residues. CDR1 and CDR2 (germline): SGHNT, YYREEE (reference sequence). The CDR3 loop reads CASSFDRGVGEKLFF. CDR3 coding DNA: TGTGCCAGCAGCTTTGACAGGGGCGTTGGGGAAAAACTGTTTTTT.

The chain uses TRBV19 and TRBJ1-1; D is uncertain. Germline loops: CDR1 LNHDA, CDR2 SQIVND (reference sequence). The CDR3 sequence is 13 residues long. V shed 7 bases and J shed 3 bases, with 12 bases lying between them. In DNA, the CDR3 is TGTGCCAGTACCGACGACTTGGACACTGAAGCTTTCTTT. Protein product: CASTDDLDTEAFF.

This clone came up a few times. The chain employs TRBV4-1 and TRBJ2-2; 7 nucleotides agree with TRBD1. Germline loops: CDR1 MGHRA, CDR2 YSYEKL. The CDR3 is 17 residues long. V lost 2 bases and J lost 0; bases outside the gene matches: 6. CDR3 amino acids: CASSQLGQDSNTGELFF. In DNA, the CDR3 is TGCGCCAGCAGCCAATTAGGACAGGATTCGAACACCGGGGAGCTGTTTTTT.

This clone was recorded a few times. V usage is TRBV6-5 and J usage is TRBJ1-6; D is unresolved. The CDR3 totals 13 residues. Trimming removed 4 bases from V and 14 bases from J, with 15 bases in between. Germline values: CDR1 MNHEY, CDR2 SVGAGI. The CDR3 protein is CASSSDGIRALHF. In DNA, the CDR3 is TGTGCCAGCAGTTCCGACGGGATTAGGGCCCTCCACTTT.

This clone was seen only a few times. The chain recombines TRBV5-1 with TRBJ1-3; D gene unclear. In germline, CDR1 is SGHRS, CDR2 YFSETQ. This CDR3 has 13 residues. V was cut by 4 bases and J by 2 bases, with 7 bases left in between. The CDR3 protein is CASSQEAGNTIYF. The CDR3 DNA is TGCGCCAGCAGCCAGGAGGCTGGAAACACCATATATTTT.

The table lists this clone with a count of one. The chain links TRBV7-2 to TRBJ1-2, with unresolved D. This CDR3 spans 14 amino acids. Germline lookup yields CDR1 SGHTA and CDR2 FQGNSA. The V gene lost 1 base and the J gene lost 2 bases, with 8 bases spanning the gap. The CDR3 reads CASSLGFQNYGYTF. The CDR3 DNA is TGTGCCAGCAGCTTAGGTTTCCAGAACTATGGCTACACCTTC.

The chain employs TRBV9 and TRBJ2-5, with 10 bases identical to TRBD2. V lost 1 base to trimming and J lost 5 bases; unmatched junction nucleotides: 5. Germline CDR1 SGDLS, CDR2 YYNGEE. This CDR3 has 15 amino acids. CDR3: CASSVWGSGGETQYF. CDR3 in DNA: TGTGCCAGCAGCGTATGGGGTAGCGGGGGGGAGACCCAGTACTTC.

This rearrangement joins TRBV7-2 to TRBJ1-6; D is unclear. There are 15 residues in the CDR3. V was pared by 1 base and J by 6 bases, with 10 bases between. Per the germline V gene, CDR1 is SGHTA and CDR2 is FQGNSA. The CDR3 nucleotides read TGTGCCAGCAGCTTAGGCTTCGCCAGTAATTCACCCCTCCACTTT. Protein: CASSLGFASNSPLHF.

The V gene is TRBV6-5, the J gene TRBJ2-1; D remains unclear. The CDR3 is 13 residues long. V was pared by 6 bases and J by 2 bases, with 8 bases between. CDR1 is MNHEY, CDR2 SVGAGI, per germline. In DNA, the CDR3 is TGTGCCAGCAGCCGCGGAGCCTACAATGAGCAGTTCTTC. Protein product: CASSRGAYNEQFF.

This clone was picked up one time. The V call is TRBV6-1, the J call TRBJ2-7, with D perhaps matching TRBD1 (6 bases). Trimming cost V 4 bases and J 2 bases, with 12 bases left between them. Germline assignment: CDR1 MNHNS and CDR2 SASEGT. The CDR3 is 14 residues long. CDR3 sequence reads: CASSGTDSTYEQYF. CDR3 DNA sequence: TGTGCCAGCAGTGGGACAGATTCAACCTACGAGCAGTACTTC.

The V and J genes are TRBV4-1 and TRBJ1-5; no reliable D call. In germline, CDR1 is MGHRA, CDR2 YSYEKL. The CDR3 loop spans 16 amino acids. Trimming shortened V by 0 bases and J by 3 bases, and 12 bases separated the two germline ends. CDR3 nucleotide sequence: TGCGCCAGCAGCCAAGACCGAGCCGGGTTCAATCAGCCCCAGCATTTT. Its translation is CASSQDRAGFNQPQHF.

In this sample, this clone turned up a few times. The CDR3 sequence is CASSLVAGGMNTEAFF. CDR3 bases: TGTGCCAGCAGCTTAGTTGCGGGGGGGATGAACACTGAAGCTTTCTTT. This chain joins TRBV7-6 and TRBJ1-1; D perhaps matches TRBD1 (5 bases). The germline V gene has CDR1 SGHVS and CDR2 FNYEAQ. Trimming stripped 1 base from V and 0 bases from J, with 12 bases between. This CDR3 region has 16 residues.

The rearrangement joins TRBV5-1 to TRBJ2-6; no definite D call. V was shortened by 6 bases and J by 0 bases, with 13 bases between the two germline ends. Per germline, CDR1 SGHRS and CDR2 YFSETQ. This CDR3 has 16 residues. The CDR3: CASTRDTSSGANVLTF. The DNA for the CDR3 is TGCGCCAGCACCCGAGACACCTCCTCTGGGGCCAACGTCCTGACTTTC. Using reference TRBV5-1 and TRBJ2-6 for the parts outside the CDR3, the full variable domain is KAGVTQTPRYLIKTRGQQVTLSCSPISGHRSVSWYQQTPGQGLQFLFEYFSETQRNKGNFPGRFSGRQFSNSRSEMNVSTLELGDSALYLCASTRDTSSGANVLTFGAGSRLTVL.

The rearrangement joins TRBV25-1 to TRBJ1-1, with 7 bases lining up with TRBD1. Trimming removed 0 bases from V and 10 bases from J; junction bases left unmatched: 14. This CDR3 spans 16 amino acids. Germline CDR1 is MGHDK and CDR2 is SYGVNS. The CDR3 loop is CASSEYLAGGKWGAFF. CDR3 DNA: TGTGCCAGCAGTGAATATCTGGCAGGGGGGAAGTGGGGAGCTTTCTTT.

J is TRBJ1-1 and V is TRBV7-2; D gene uncertain. This CDR3 is 14 amino acids long. Germline CDR1 is SGHTA and CDR2 is FQGNSA. Trimming left V 4 bases short and J 4 bases short, with 13 bases between. The CDR3: CASSSNVRRTEAFF. CDR3 bases: TGTGCCAGCAGCTCCAACGTGCGGCGCACTGAAGCTTTCTTT.

In its sample, this clone was seen a few times. V gene TRBV5-1 combines with J gene TRBJ1-1, with D maybe TRBD1 (6 bases). There are 14 residues in the CDR3. The V gene lost 0 bases and the J gene lost 10 bases, with 16 bases spanning the gap. Germline loops: CDR1 SGHRS, CDR2 YFSETQ. The chain's CDR3 is CASSLELQGTAAFF. In DNA, the CDR3 is TGCGCCAGCAGCTTGGAATTACAGGGAACGGCAGCTTTCTTT.

The rearrangement links TRBV6-1 to TRBJ1-2, with D hard to call. The CDR3 spans 14 residues. Germline assignment: CDR1 MNHNS and CDR2 SASEGT. V shed 4 bases and J shed 6 bases, with 15 bases lying between them. The CDR3 nucleotides are TGTGCCAGCAGTGGGCCGGGGAGTCCTCATGGCTACACCTTC. Its protein product is CASSGPGSPHGYTF.

This clone was seen a handful of times. This chain links TRBV11-2 with TRBJ2-7; D is possibly TRBD2 (5 bases). V lost 1 base and J 5 bases, leaving 12 bases between the germline ends. Germline V gene data show CDR1 as SGHAT and CDR2 as FQNNGV. This CDR3 comprises 14 residues. CDR3 region: CASSLGRSRNEQYF. DNA of the CDR3: TGTGCCAGCAGCTTAGGGAGGAGTAGGAACGAGCAGTACTTC.

This chain connects TRBV19 to TRBJ1-1; 8 bases line up with TRBD1. Germline V lookup: CDR1 LNHDA, CDR2 SQIVND (reference sequence). J lost 4 bases, V lost 6 bases, and 7 bases had no gene match. The CDR3 has 14 residues. CDR3 in amino acids: CASSRNRGGTEAFF. The CDR3 DNA follows: TGTGCCAGTAGCCGAAACAGGGGGGGCACTGAAGCTTTCTTT.

Notes on this clone: The junction does not match germline at one end; this may be a read error. This chain links TRBV6-5 with TRBJ1-5; TRBD1 might be the D (5 bases). The CDR3 has 14 amino acids. The germline CDR1 and CDR2 sequences are MNHEY and SVGAGI. CDR3 protein: CASRDIYSNQPQNF. The CDR3 nucleotides read TGTGCCAGCAGGGACATTTATAGCAATCAGCCCCAGAATTTT.

V gene TRBV7-2 combines with J gene TRBJ2-2; 11 nucleotides match TRBD2. V was clipped by 3 bases and J by 5 bases; unmatched bases: 5. The CDR3 loop spans 16 amino acids. CDR1 SGHTA and CDR2 FQGNSA come from the germline V gene. The CDR3 sequence: CASSLMGLAVTGELFF. The CDR3 bases are TGTGCCAGCAGCTTGATGGGACTAGCGGTAACCGGGGAGCTGTTTTTT.

This chain uses TRBV5-8 with TRBJ2-1; D perhaps matches TRBD1 (5 bases). Looked up from germline, CDR1 is SGHTS and CDR2 is YDEGEE. V was pared by 2 bases and J by 7 bases, with 10 bases between. The CDR3 is made up of 13 amino acids. CDR3 in DNA: TGTGCCAGCAGCTTATCGCCAGGGAATGAGCAGTTCTTC. Translated, it gives CASSLSPGNEQFF.

The rearrangement joins TRBV19 to TRBJ2-2; D is possibly TRBD1 (6 bases). CDR1 LNHDA and CDR2 SQIVND come from the germline V gene (reference sequence). V lost 4 bases and J 6 bases, leaving 15 bases between the germline ends. This CDR3 region has 15 residues. The CDR3 spells CASSTASSGAGELFF. The CDR3 DNA follows: TGTGCCAGTAGTACCGCTTCGTCAGGGGCCGGGGAGCTGTTTTTT.